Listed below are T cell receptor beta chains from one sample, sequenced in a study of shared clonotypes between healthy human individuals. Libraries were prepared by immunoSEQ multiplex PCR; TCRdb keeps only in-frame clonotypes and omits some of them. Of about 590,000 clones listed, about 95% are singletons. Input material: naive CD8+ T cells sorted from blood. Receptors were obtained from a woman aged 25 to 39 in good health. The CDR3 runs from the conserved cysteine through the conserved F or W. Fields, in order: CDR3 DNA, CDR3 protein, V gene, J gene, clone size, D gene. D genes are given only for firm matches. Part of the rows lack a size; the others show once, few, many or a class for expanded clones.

TGTGCCAGCAGCGCCGGGACTAGCGGGGCGGATGAGCAGTTCTTC	CASSAGTSGADEQFF	TRBV9	TRBJ2-1	once	TRBD2
TGTGCCAGCAGTGAAGAGGGGGCAAGGGAAACTGAAGCTTTCTTT	CASSEEGARETEAFF	TRBV2	TRBJ1-1	-	TRBD1
TGTGCCAGCAGCAGAATACTAGCGGGAGGGGTCAATGAGCAGTTCTTC	CASSRILAGGVNEQFF	TRBV27	TRBJ2-1	-	TRBD2
TGTGCCAGCGGACCGTCTGGAAGGACCCAGTACTTC	CASGPSGRTQYF	TRBV27	TRBJ2-5	-	-
TGTGCCAGCAGCTTAGGACCACAGGGGGAAGATGGCTACACCTTC	CASSLGPQGEDGYTF	TRBV7-9	TRBJ1-2	-	TRBD1
TGTGCCAGCAGCCAGCGTTTAACCCTACCAGATACGCAGTATTTT	CASSQRLTLPDTQYF	TRBV7-8	TRBJ2-3	-	-
TGTGCCAGCAGCAAGATGGTGTCCGGCGGGAGATCTTACAATGAGCAGTTCTTC	CASSKMVSGGRSYNEQFF	TRBV21-1	TRBJ2-1	-	-
TGTGCCAGCAGTTACTCGGAGGGTACCCAAGAAGCTTTCTTT	CASSYSEGTQEAFF	TRBV6-5	TRBJ1-1	-	-
TGTGCCAGCAGTCTCGCGCGCGGGGTCTTTTACAATGAGCAGTTCTTC	CASSLARGVFYNEQFF	TRBV27	TRBJ2-1	once	-
TGTGCCAGCAGTTACGACTCCTACGAGCAGTACTTC	CASSYDSYEQYF	TRBV6-5	TRBJ2-7	-	-
TGTGCCATCAGTGAAATCAATGAGCAGTTCTTC	CAISEINEQFF	TRBV10-3	TRBJ2-1	-	-
TGTGCCAGTAGTATCCGGACAGTCCTTAATGAAAAACTGTTTTTT	CASSIRTVLNEKLFF	TRBV19	TRBJ1-4	-	-
TGTGCCAGCAGCGGGGGGTCAGGGTATGGTGGAAACACCATATATTTT	CASSGGSGYGGNTIYF	TRBV13	TRBJ1-3	-	-
TGCAGCTGTGTGCTTGCGCCTGAAGCTTTCTTT	CSCVLAPEAFF	TRBV29-1	TRBJ1-1	-	-
TGTGCCAGCAGTGGCGGGACTAGCGGGAGTAATGAGCAGTTCTTC	CASSGGTSGSNEQFF	TRBV9	TRBJ2-1	-	TRBD2
TGTGCCACCAGCAGAGTACTAGTGAGAACGACTGGCTACAATGAGCAGTTCTTC	CATSRVLVRTTGYNEQFF	TRBV15	TRBJ2-1	-	-
TGTGCCAGCAGTGACACCTTCGCGGAGGGAGACGAGCAGTACTTC	CASSDTFAEGDEQYF	TRBV6-4	TRBJ2-7	-	-